Reported below is one T cell receptor beta chain. The antigen is unknown. This may stem from a read error, because a much larger clone lies one nucleotide away. No cell sorting was done before RNA was extracted from the tissue. Germline V gene lookup returns CDR1 MGHRA and CDR2 YSYEKL. The CDR3 consists of 15 residues. The sample belongs to a study of tumor and adjacent non-tumor tissue in lung cancer. TCRbeta libraries were built with three rounds of nested PCR, modified from ARM-PCR. MiXCR, run by TCRdb on the multiplex PCR reads, gives a single entry per CDR3 protein. Found here are around 210,000 distinct CDR3 sequences, approximately 74% of them singletons; the top ten hold around 25%. Points from the study as a whole: Tumor tissue had significantly higher TCR diversity than normal lung.

The sequence derives from a man in his fifties or sixties with non-small cell lung cancer. V usage is TRBV4-1 and J usage is TRBJ2-5; D ambiguous. Sequences were obtained from lung tumor tissue. The CDR3: CAISQGSYSQETQYF. DNA for the CDR3: TGCGCCATCAGCCAAGGGTCCTATTCCCAAGAGACCCAGTACTTC.